This T cell receptor (beta chain) was found in a study of radiation and T cells in renal cell carcinoma. The CDR3 has 14 amino acids. Germline values: CDR1 SGHTA, CDR2 FQGNSA. V was clipped by 7 bases and J by 3 bases, with 15 bases between them. General study results and limits: In blood, top tumor clones expanded by 2 weeks, shrinking by 4. Pretreatment tumor biopsies were lacking, so baseline clonotypes are unknown.

The protocol was immunoSEQ multiplex PCR, while the TCRdb copy is restricted to in-frame clones and leaves out a portion. The sample yields about 78,000 clones, 80% to 90% seen once. With regard to this clone: Its antigen remains unknown.

Regarding time point: blood 4 weeks post-SBRT, at nephrectomy. Treatment reported: 15 Gy SBRT to primary tumor, nephrectomy 4 weeks later. Nephrectomy followed 15 Gy stereotactic body radiation by 4 weeks. The patient's renal cell carcinoma had clear cell pathology. The input for sequencing was blood, taken from a patient whose treatment included radiotherapy and nephrectomy. The sequence came from a woman between 65 and 79 years old with renal cell carcinoma. V is TRBV7-2 and J is TRBJ1-2, with D uncertain. This chain's CDR3 is CASNSNVGDYGYTF. The CDR3, as DNA: TGTGCCAGCAACTCTAACGTCGGGGACTATGGCTACACCTTC.